The clone carrying this TCR beta chain was detected a few times. Antigen specificity is unknown. In building TCR beta libraries, iRepertoire HTBI primers were used together with Arm-PCR of CDR3 regions. TCRdb analysed the multiplex PCR reads with MiXCR anew, one entry per CDR3 protein. The data contain about 520,000 distinct CDR3 sequences, around 11% of them singletons. This specimen comes from a study of regulatory T cells in long-lasting Graves disease. The CDR3 covers 15 residues. Germline assignment: CDR1 SGDLS and CDR2 YYNGEE. Germline trimming cut 2 bases from V and 7 bases from J; bases unmatched to any gene: 6. Study results and caveats: Patients with persistent disease shared 2,500 to 3,500 public clonotypes, outpacing the approximately 870 shared by new patients. Persistent Graves' patients possessed reduced TCR diversity relative to recently diagnosed ones.

Regarding time point: newly diagnosed GD, antithyroid drugs for less than 3 months. PBMCs were the source of the RNA used for TCR sequencing. These sequences were also reported in another study, on T cells in Graves' hyperthyroidism and ophthalmopathy. That paper notes: HTBI primers drove first-round RT-PCR of the TCR CDR3.

The sequenced sample was peripheral blood mononuclear cells (PBMCs), obtained at new diagnosis, from a patient treated with antithyroid drugs. The clonotype was recovered from a young woman with Graves disease. V is TRBV9 and J is TRBJ1-6; TRBD1 matches 7 bases. This CDR3 is CASSVRQGGNSPLHF. The CDR3, as DNA: TGTGCCAGCAGCGTTCGACAGGGCGGGAATTCACCCCTCCACTTT.